This T cell receptor beta chain was recorded in a study of blood T cell repertoires in COVID-19. Study at large: The study drew acute and convalescent COVID-19 samples from the United States, Italy and Spain. PBMCs, B-cell-depleted T cells, or T cells provided the cDNA or gDNA that made up the material.

The repertoire was sequenced with immunoSEQ multiplex PCR; TCRdb's copy has only in-frame clones and lacks some. The table has 150,000 to 200,000 clones, more than 80% seen once. The CDR3 loop spans 17 amino acids. The germline V gene encodes CDR1 SGHTA and CDR2 FQGNSA. V was shortened by 2 bases and J by 3 bases, with 18 bases between the two germline ends. This clone was observed a single time. The receptor was derived from a woman aged 55-70 years with COVID-19, enrolled during active disease. The chain combines TRBV7-2 with TRBJ2-3; possibly TRBD2 for D (5 bases). Sequenced input: peripheral blood. CDR3 DNA sequence: TGTGCCAGCAGCTTAAGCGGTCTTGGTACGGGGACAGATACGCAGTATTTT. It is translated as CASSLSGLGTGTDTQYF.